This entry is about one T cell receptor beta chain. The data were taken from a study of CD8 T cells in Susac syndrome. Reverse transcription of about 0.45 to 1 ug RNA was performed with random hexamers. Each CDR3 protein is one row after TCRdb ran MiXCR on the immunoSEQ multiplex PCR reads. This table holds about 280,000 distinct CDR3 sequences, more than 75% found once. The germline V gene encodes CDR1 SGHRS and CDR2 YFSETQ. With 4 bases removed from V and 4 bases from J, the gap between germline ends came to 15 bases. The CDR3 covers 15 residues. Sequencing was performed on CD8+ T cells from PBMCs. The receptor was derived from a human donor with multiple sclerosis. This sequence joins TRBV5-1 and TRBJ2-1; perhaps TRBD2 as D (5 bases). This CDR3 reads CASSTTREFYNEQFF. The CDR3 region has the DNA TGCGCCAGCAGCACAACTAGGGAATTTTACAATGAGCAGTTCTTC.